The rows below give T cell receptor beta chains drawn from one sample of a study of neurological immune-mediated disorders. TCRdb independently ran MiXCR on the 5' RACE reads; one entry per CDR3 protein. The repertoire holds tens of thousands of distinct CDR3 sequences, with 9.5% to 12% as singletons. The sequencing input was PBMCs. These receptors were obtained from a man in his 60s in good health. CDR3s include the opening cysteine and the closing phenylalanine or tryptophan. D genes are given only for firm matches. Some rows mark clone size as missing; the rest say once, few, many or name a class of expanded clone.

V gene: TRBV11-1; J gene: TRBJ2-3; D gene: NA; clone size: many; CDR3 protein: CASGPESTDTQYF; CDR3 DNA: TGTGCCAGCGGTCCAGAGAGCACAGATACGCAGTATTTT
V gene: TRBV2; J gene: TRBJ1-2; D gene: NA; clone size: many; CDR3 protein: CASSARPDNYGYTF; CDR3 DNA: TGTGCCAGCAGTGCCCGACCTGATAACTATGGCTACACCTTC
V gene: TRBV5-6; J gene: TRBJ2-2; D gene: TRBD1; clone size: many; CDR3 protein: CASRQGWTGELFF; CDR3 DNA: TGTGCCAGCAGACAGGGGTGGACCGGGGAGCTGTTTTTT
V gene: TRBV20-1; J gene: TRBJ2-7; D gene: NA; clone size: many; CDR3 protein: CSARWQGYEQYF; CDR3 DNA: TGCAGTGCTAGGTGGCAGGGTTACGAGCAGTACTTC
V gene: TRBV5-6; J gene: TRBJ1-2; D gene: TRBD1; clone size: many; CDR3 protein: CASSLQAGGPNYGYTF; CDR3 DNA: TGTGCCAGCAGCTTGCAAGCAGGGGGCCCTAACTATGGCTACACCTTC
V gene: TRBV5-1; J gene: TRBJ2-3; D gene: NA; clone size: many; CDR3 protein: CASSLGLSPGTDTQYF; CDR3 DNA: TGCGCCAGCAGCTTGGGATTGTCGCCGGGTACAGATACGCAGTATTTT
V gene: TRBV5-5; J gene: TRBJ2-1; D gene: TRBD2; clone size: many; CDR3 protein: CASSPGRGGPYNEQFF; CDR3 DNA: TGTGCCAGCAGCCCGGGGCGGGGGGGCCCTTACAATGAGCAGTTCTTC
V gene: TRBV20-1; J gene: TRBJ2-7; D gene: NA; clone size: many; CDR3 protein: CSAREAYEQYF; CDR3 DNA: TGCAGTGCTAGAGAGGCCTACGAGCAGTACTTC
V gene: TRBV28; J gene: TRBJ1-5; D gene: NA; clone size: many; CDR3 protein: CASRADYSNQPQHF; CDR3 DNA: TGTGCCAGCAGAGCTGATTATAGCAATCAGCCCCAGCATTTT
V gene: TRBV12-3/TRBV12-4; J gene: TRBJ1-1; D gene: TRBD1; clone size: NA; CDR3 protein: CASSSGTGSRTEAFF; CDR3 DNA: TGTGCCAGCAGCTCCGGGACAGGGTCGAGGACTGAAGCTTTCTTT
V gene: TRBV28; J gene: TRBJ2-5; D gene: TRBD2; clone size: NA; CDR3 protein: CASSAQAGYQETQYF; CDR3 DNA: TGTGCCAGCAGCGCTCAAGCGGGGTACCAAGAGACCCAGTACTTC
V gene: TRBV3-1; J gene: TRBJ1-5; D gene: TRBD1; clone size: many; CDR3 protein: CASSQGRTGGQPQHF; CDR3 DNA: TGTGCCAGCAGCCAGGGAAGGACAGGCGGTCAGCCCCAGCATTTT
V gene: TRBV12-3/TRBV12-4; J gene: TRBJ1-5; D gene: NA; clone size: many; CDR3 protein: CASSPTWNPQHF; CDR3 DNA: TGTGCCAGCAGCCCTACGTGGAATCCCCAGCATTTT
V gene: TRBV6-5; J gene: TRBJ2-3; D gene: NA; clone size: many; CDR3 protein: CASSVRRDTDTQYF; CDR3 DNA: TGTGCCAGCAGTGTGAGACGGGATACAGATACGCAGTATTTT
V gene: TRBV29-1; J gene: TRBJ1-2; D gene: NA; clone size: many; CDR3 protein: CSVDFQDEIRAGYTF; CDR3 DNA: TGCAGCGTTGATTTTCAGGACGAGATACGGGCTGGCTACACCTTC
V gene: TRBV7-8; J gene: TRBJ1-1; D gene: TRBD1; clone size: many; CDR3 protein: CASSLDRGWTEAFF; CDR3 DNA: TGTGCCAGCAGCTTAGACAGGGGATGGACTGAAGCTTTCTTT
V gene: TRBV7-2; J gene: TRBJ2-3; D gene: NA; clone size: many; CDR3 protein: CASRPKGHDTQYF; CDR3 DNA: TGTGCCAGCAGACCGAAGGGGCACGATACGCAGTATTTT
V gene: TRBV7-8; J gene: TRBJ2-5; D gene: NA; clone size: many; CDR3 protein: CASSLERGAGETQYF; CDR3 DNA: TGTGCCAGCAGCTTAGAAAGGGGGGCAGGGGAGACCCAGTACTTC
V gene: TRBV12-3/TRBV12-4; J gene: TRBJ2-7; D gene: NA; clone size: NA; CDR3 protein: CASSLTQAPYELYF; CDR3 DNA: TGTGCCAGCAGTTTAACACAGGCTCCCTACGAGCTGTACTTC
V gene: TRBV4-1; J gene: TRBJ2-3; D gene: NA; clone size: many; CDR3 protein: CASSKTRDGSTDTQYF; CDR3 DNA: TGCGCCAGCAGTAAAACCCGGGACGGTAGCACAGATACGCAGTATTTT
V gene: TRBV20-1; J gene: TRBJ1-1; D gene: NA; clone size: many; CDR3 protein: CSARPGMDTEAFF; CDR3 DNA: TGCAGTGCCAGACCGGGGATGGACACTGAAGCTTTCTTT
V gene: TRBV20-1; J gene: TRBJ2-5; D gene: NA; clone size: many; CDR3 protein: CSANREETQYF; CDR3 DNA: TGCAGTGCTAACAGGGAGGAGACCCAGTACTTC
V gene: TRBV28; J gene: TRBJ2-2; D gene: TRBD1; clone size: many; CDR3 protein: CASSVTGKTGELFF; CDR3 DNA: TGTGCCAGCAGTGTGACAGGGAAAACCGGGGAGCTGTTTTTT
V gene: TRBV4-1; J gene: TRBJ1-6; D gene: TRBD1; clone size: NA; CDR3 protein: CSSSQDPGTGRHSPLHF; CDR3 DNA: TGCTCCAGCAGCCAAGACCCCGGGACAGGGCGACATTCACCCCTCCACTTT
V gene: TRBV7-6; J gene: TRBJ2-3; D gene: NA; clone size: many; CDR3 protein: CASSLEVTPTSTDTQYF; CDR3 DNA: TGTGCCAGCAGCTTAGAGGTGACGCCGACTAGCACAGATACGCAGTATTTT
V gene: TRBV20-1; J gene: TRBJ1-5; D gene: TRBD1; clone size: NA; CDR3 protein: CSAWDRGRMDNQPQHF; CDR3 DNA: TGCAGTGCTTGGGACAGGGGGCGTATGGACAATCAGCCCCAGCATTTT
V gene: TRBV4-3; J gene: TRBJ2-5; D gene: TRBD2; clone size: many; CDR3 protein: CASSQAASGGALETQYF; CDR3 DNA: TGCGCCAGCAGCCAAGCTGCGAGCGGGGGGGCTTTGGAGACCCAGTACTTC
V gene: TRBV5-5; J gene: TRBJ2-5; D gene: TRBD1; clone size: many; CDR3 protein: CASSEGTAQETQYF; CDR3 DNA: TGTGCCAGCAGCGAGGGGACAGCCCAAGAGACCCAGTACTTC
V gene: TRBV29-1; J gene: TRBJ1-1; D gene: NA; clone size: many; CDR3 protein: CSAQRGDTEAFF; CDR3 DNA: TGCAGCGCCCAAAGAGGGGACACTGAAGCTTTCTTT